This TCR beta chain was recovered during a study of cytomegalovirus exposure and HLA in healthy donors. Findings and limits, study-wide: While the bulk of TCR sequences proved rare, some public TCRs turned up in many donors. In vitro testing confirmed a few CMV-associated chains as specific for CMV antigens. High sensitivity and specificity were reportedly achieved when the classifier diagnosed cytomegalovirus status. In a later analysis, first-cohort TCR clusters were found to tend to co-occur in the 95 to 150 validation repertoires.

Assay used: immunoSEQ multiplex PCR; TCRdb lists only in-frame clones, some missing. Of about 250,000 clones listed, approximately 87% are singletons. This clone was observed a handful of times. Its antigen is currently unknown. CDR3 size: 12 residues. Germline assignment: CDR1 SGHVS and CDR2 FQNEAQ. V lost 5 bases, J lost 9 bases, and 14 bases lay in between. The TCR sequence derives from a man aged 18-30 years in good health and CMV-seronegative. The J gene is TRBJ2-7, the V gene TRBV7-8; a possible D gene is TRBD2 (7 bases). The sample comprised PBMCs. CDR3 coding DNA: TGTGCCAGCAGCCCAGGGGAGGGCGGGCAGTACTTC. This gives the protein CASSPGEGGQYF.